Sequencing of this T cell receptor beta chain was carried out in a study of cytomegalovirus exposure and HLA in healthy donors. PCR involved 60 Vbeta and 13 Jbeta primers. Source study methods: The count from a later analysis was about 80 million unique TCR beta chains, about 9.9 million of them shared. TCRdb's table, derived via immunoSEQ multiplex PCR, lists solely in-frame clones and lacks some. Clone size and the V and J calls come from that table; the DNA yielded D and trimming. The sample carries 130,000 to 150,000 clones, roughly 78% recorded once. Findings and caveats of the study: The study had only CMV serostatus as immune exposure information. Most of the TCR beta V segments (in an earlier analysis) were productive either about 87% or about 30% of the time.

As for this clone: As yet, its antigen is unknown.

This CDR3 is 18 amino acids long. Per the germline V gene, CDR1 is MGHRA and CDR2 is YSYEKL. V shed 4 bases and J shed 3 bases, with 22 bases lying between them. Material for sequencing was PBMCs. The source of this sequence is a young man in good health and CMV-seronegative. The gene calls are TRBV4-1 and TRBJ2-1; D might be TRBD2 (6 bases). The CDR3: CASSLSGGLQNYYNEQFF. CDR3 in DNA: TGCGCCAGCAGCCTAAGCGGAGGACTACAAAATTACTACAATGAGCAGTTCTTC.